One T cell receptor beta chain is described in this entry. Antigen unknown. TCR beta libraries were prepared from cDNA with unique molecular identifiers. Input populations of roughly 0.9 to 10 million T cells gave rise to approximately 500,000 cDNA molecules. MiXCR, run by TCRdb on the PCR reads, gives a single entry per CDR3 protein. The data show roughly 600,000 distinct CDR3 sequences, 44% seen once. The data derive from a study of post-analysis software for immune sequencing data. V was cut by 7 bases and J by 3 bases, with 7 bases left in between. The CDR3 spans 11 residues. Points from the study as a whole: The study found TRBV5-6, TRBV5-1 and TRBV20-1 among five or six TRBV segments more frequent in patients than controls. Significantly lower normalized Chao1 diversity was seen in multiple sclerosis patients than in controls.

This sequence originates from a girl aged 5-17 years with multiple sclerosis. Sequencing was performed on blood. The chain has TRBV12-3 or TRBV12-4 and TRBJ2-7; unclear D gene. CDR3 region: CASTMGYEQYF. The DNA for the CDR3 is TGTGCCAGCACGATGGGCTACGAGCAGTACTTC.